These 31 T cell receptor beta chains were all obtained from the same sample, sequenced in a study of OX40 agonist ivuxolimab in advanced cancers. Only in-frame clones appear in the TCRdb table, and some are missing; sequencing was by immunoSEQ multiplex PCR. This table holds about 45,000 clones, about nine tenths found once. Sequences were derived from CD4+ or CD8+ T cells sorted from blood, sampled in a trial of the OX40 agonist ivuxolimab. The receptors originated from an adult with an advanced solid tumor such as melanoma, head and neck, liver or kidney cancer.

The gene calls are TRBV5-5 and TRBJ2-3; D might be TRBD2 (6 bases). Germline lookup yields CDR1 SGHKS and CDR2 YYEKEE (reference sequence). V was pared by 0 bases and J by 0 bases, with 11 bases between. This CDR3 comprises 16 residues. The CDR3 nucleotides read TGTGCCAGCAGCTTGGGTTACGGGGGAAGCACAGATACGCAGTATTTT. It specifies CASSLGYGGSTDTQYF. The complete variable domain, with remaining parts taken from reference TRBV5-5 and TRBJ2-3, reads DAGVTQSPTHLIKTRGQQVTLRCSPISGHKSVSWYQQVLGQGPQFIFQYYEKEERGRGNFPDRFSARQFPNYSSELNVNALLLGDSALYLCASSLGYGGSTDTQYFGPGTRLTVL.

V usage is TRBV5-6 and J usage is TRBJ2-1; 7 nucleotides line up with TRBD1. With V trimmed by 4 bases and J by 5 bases, 12 bases remained unmatched. Germline loops: CDR1 SGHDT, CDR2 YYEEEE. The CDR3 runs 16 residues. In DNA, the CDR3 is TGTGCCAGCAGCACACGGCAGGGGGTCTACGACAATGAGCAGTTCTTC. This gives the protein CASSTRQGVYDNEQFF.

This clone turned up a few times. The chain has TRBV27 and TRBJ2-3; 10 bases fit TRBD1. The CDR3 runs 16 residues. The germline CDR1 and CDR2 sequences are MNHEY and SMNVEV (reference sequence). Trimming took 5 bases from V and 2 from J; bases not matched to a gene: 7. The CDR3 DNA sequence: TGTGCCAGCAGTCCGACAGGGGGCGCCTCCACAGATACGCAGTATTTT. This sequence encodes CASSPTGGASTDTQYF.

The CDR3 coding sequence is TGTGCCAGCAGCGTAGAGGACCCCTTTGAGCAGTTCTTC. This sequence encodes CASSVEDPFEQFF. The chain employs TRBV9 and TRBJ2-1; D unclear. Germline CDR1 and CDR2: SGDLS and YYNGEE. This CDR3 is 13 amino acids long. V shed 0 bases and J shed 9 bases, with 10 bases lying between them.

The gene calls are TRBV9 and TRBJ2-1, with unresolved D. Looked up from germline, CDR1 is SGDLS and CDR2 is YYNGEE. The CDR3 is made up of 14 amino acids. V was shortened by 0 bases and J by 3 bases, with 7 bases between the two germline ends. CDR3 residues: CASSVEPLYNEQFF. Here the CDR3 DNA reads TGTGCCAGCAGCGTAGAGCCCCTCTACAATGAGCAGTTCTTC.

J is TRBJ2-7 and V is TRBV19, with TRBD2 matching 12 bases. The CDR3 runs to 15 residues. The junction had 5 bases not matched to a gene; V was cut back by 5 bases and J by 3 bases. The germline V gene encodes CDR1 LNHDA and CDR2 SQIVND (reference sequence). CDR3 bases: TGTGCCAGTAGTTTCCTAGCGGGGGGGGACTACGAGCAGTACTTC. The encoded protein is CASSFLAGGDYEQYF.

The chain has TRBV7-9 and TRBJ1-2; D uncertain. Germline-derived CDR1 and CDR2 are SEHNR and FQNEAQ (reference sequence). The CDR3 is 12 amino acids. Trimming removed 3 bases from V and 6 bases from J, with 8 bases in between. CDR3: CASSFGEDGYTF. In DNA, the CDR3 is TGTGCCAGCAGCTTCGGGGAGGATGGCTACACCTTC.

In its sample, this clone was seen once. This chain links TRBV5-4 with TRBJ1-5; tentatively, D is TRBD1 (5 bases). CDR1 SGHNT and CDR2 YYREEE come from the germline V gene (reference sequence). This CDR3 comprises 14 residues. V was shortened by 5 bases and J by 5 bases, with 14 bases between the two germline ends. The CDR3 region is CASSLGTGHQPQHF. In DNA, the CDR3 is TGTGCCAGCAGTTTAGGGACGGGCCATCAGCCCCAGCATTTT.

V gene TRBV27 combines with J gene TRBJ1-1; D unresolved. V was trimmed by 0 bases and J by 9 bases, leaving 11 bases between them. The germline CDR1 and CDR2 sequences are MNHEY and SMNVEV (reference sequence). This CDR3 contains 13 residues. The CDR3 loop reads CASSLSVHIKAFF. CDR3 DNA sequence: TGTGCCAGCAGTTTATCGGTGCATATTAAAGCTTTCTTT.

V and J are TRBV29-1 and TRBJ2-3; the match to TRBD2 covers 9 bases. This CDR3 region has 14 residues. V gave up 4 bases and J gave up 3 bases; unmatched junction bases: 5. Germline CDR1 is SQVTM and CDR2 is ANQGSEA. The CDR3 bases are TGCAGCGTTGTTCTAGCGGGGAGTACAGATACGCAGTATTTT. Translated: CSVVLAGSTDTQYF.

V and J are TRBV28 and TRBJ1-2; no reliable D call. V dropped 1 base and J dropped 7 bases, with 13 bases sitting between them. Germline V CDR1 and CDR2: MDHEN, SYDVKM. This CDR3 is 14 amino acids long. The CDR3 sequence is CASSLSGVGIGYTF. CDR3 nucleotides: TGTGCCAGCAGTTTATCTGGGGTGGGCATTGGCTACACCTTC.

This chain uses TRBV15 with TRBJ2-1, with TRBD2 identical over 13 bases. Per the germline V gene, CDR1 is LNHNV and CDR2 is YYDKDF (reference sequence). The CDR3 covers 15 residues. V gave up 5 bases and J gave up 8 bases; unmatched junction bases: 6. For the CDR3, the DNA is TGTGCCACCAGCGAATGGACTAGCGGGAGCTATGAGCAGTTCTTC. This gives the protein CATSEWTSGSYEQFF.

In this sample, this clone turned up once. This sequence joins TRBV4-1 and TRBJ1-5; D possibly corresponds to TRBD1 (5 bases). CDR1 and CDR2 (germline): MGHRA, YSYEKL. The germline V and J ends were trimmed by 1 base and 6 bases, with 19 bases remaining between them. The CDR3 loop spans 17 amino acids. The CDR3 protein is CASSQALDSSWGQPQHF. For the CDR3, the DNA is TGCGCCAGCAGCCAAGCCCTCGACAGCTCCTGGGGTCAGCCCCAGCATTTT.

The V and J genes are TRBV5-5 and TRBJ1-4; weak D call: TRBD1 (5 bases). The V gene's germline CDR1 is SGHKS and CDR2 YYEKEE (reference sequence). This CDR3 is built from 16 residues. With 1 base removed from V and 0 bases from J, the gap between germline ends came to 10 bases. The CDR3 sequence is CASSLMDTATNEKLFF. CDR3 sequence (DNA): TGTGCCAGCAGCTTGATGGACACGGCAACTAATGAAAAACTGTTTTTT.

V gene TRBV9 combines with J gene TRBJ2-3; 8 bases line up with TRBD2. Germline V CDR1 and CDR2: SGDLS, YYNGEE. J gave up 2 bases and V 4 bases, and 9 bases lay outside the gene matches. The CDR3 is made up of 16 amino acids. In DNA form, the CDR3 reads TGTGCCAGCAGCATCAGCGGGAGCACTTCCACAGATACGCAGTATTTT. Translated, it gives CASSISGSTSTDTQYF.

The chain is built from TRBV2 and TRBJ2-1; D is undetermined. This CDR3 spans 13 amino acids. Trimming shortened V by 9 bases and J by 4 bases, and 13 bases separated the two germline ends. CDR1 and CDR2 from the germline V gene are SNHLY and FYNNEI. The CDR3 region is CARLDRRYNEQFF. The CDR3 DNA reads TGTGCCAGGCTCGATAGAAGATACAATGAGCAGTTCTTC.

The J gene is TRBJ2-7, the V gene TRBV28; D remains unclear. Per the germline V gene, CDR1 is MDHEN and CDR2 is SYDVKM. This CDR3 region has 13 residues. Trimming stripped 4 bases from V and 0 bases from J, with 7 bases between. CDR3 sequence (DNA): TGTGCCAGCAGTTCGGTCCTCTCCTACGAGCAGTACTTC. Amino acid sequence: CASSSVLSYEQYF.

This clone has a single count. The chain combines TRBV19 with TRBJ1-4; 9 nucleotides agree with TRBD1. V shed 5 bases, J shed 6 bases, and the junction held 7 bases outside the gene matches. The CDR3 has 15 amino acids. Germline V gene data show CDR1 as LNHDA and CDR2 as SQIVND (reference sequence). In nucleotides, the CDR3 is TGTGCCAGTAGTTCGTCCGGGACAGGGTATGAAAAACTGTTTTTT. This gives the protein CASSSSGTGYEKLFF.

J is TRBJ1-6 and V is TRBV4-1, with D unclear. The germline gives CDR1 MGHRA, CDR2 YSYEKL. This CDR3 has 15 amino acids. V lost 3 bases to trimming and J lost 8 bases, with 14 bases between them. The CDR3 protein is CASSHPRGGDSPLHF. CDR3 DNA: TGCGCCAGCAGCCACCCCCGCGGTGGGGATTCACCCCTCCACTTT.

Here the CDR3 reads CASSDLAGGPSGELFF. The CDR3 bases are TGTGCCAGCAGTGATCTAGCGGGAGGGCCGTCCGGGGAGCTGTTTTTT. This chain links TRBV25-1 with TRBJ2-2; TRBD2 matches at 12 bases. Germline V lookup: CDR1 MGHDK, CDR2 SYGVNS. With V trimmed by 3 bases and J by 6 bases, 5 bases remained unmatched. This CDR3 comprises 16 residues. The whole variable domain, filled in from reference TRBV25-1 and TRBJ2-2, reads EADIYQTPRYLVIGTGKKITLECSQTMGHDKMYWYQQDPGMELHLIHYSYGVNSTEKGDLSSESTVSRIRTEHFPLTLESARPSHTSQYLCASSDLAGGPSGELFFGEGSRLTVL.

The chain couples TRBV19 to TRBJ1-1; 8 bases are a match to TRBD1. With V trimmed by 6 bases and J by 5 bases, 11 bases remained unmatched. This CDR3 has 15 residues. Germline CDR1 reads LNHDA; CDR2 reads SQIVND (reference sequence). The CDR3 region has the DNA TGTGCCAGTAGGGGCCCAGGGGGCGGAGGGACTGAAGCTTTCTTT. It codes for CASRGPGGGGTEAFF.

This rearrangement joins TRBV27 to TRBJ2-5, with D maybe TRBD1 (5 bases). Looked up from germline, CDR1 is MNHEY and CDR2 is SMNVEV (reference sequence). V was clipped by 2 bases and J by 5 bases, with 6 bases between them. The CDR3 runs 12 residues. This chain's CDR3 is CASSLKGETQYF. CDR3 DNA sequence: TGTGCCAGCAGTTTAAAGGGGGAGACCCAGTACTTC.

The gene calls are TRBV10-3 and TRBJ1-1; 7 nucleotides align to TRBD1. Germline values: CDR1 ENHRY, CDR2 SYGVKD. The CDR3 runs to 13 residues. The V and J ends lost 11 bases and 4 bases, in that order; junction bases with no gene match: 10. The CDR3 reads CAARGIQSTEAFF. CDR3 bases: TGTGCCGCCAGGGGGATACAGTCCACTGAAGCTTTCTTT.

V and J are TRBV27 and TRBJ2-7; D possibly corresponds to TRBD1 (6 bases). The CDR3 is 14 residues long. CDR1 and CDR2 from the germline V gene are MNHEY and SMNVEV (reference sequence). Trimming took 3 bases from V and 3 from J, leaving 12 bases between them. The CDR3 DNA sequence: TGTGCCAGCAGTTTCGTCCAGGGGAGCTACGAGCAGTACTTC. Translation: CASSFVQGSYEQYF.

The table lists this clone with a count of one. The rearrangement joins TRBV6-1 to TRBJ2-7; 13 positions agree with TRBD2. Trimming removed 5 bases from V and 7 bases from J; junction bases left unmatched: 5. Germline V lookup: CDR1 MNHNS, CDR2 SASEGT. The CDR3 consists of 14 residues. The CDR3 coding sequence is TGTGCCAGCAGTACCGGGACTAGCGGGGATGAGCAGTACTTC. It translates to CASSTGTSGDEQYF.

There are a few counts of this clone. The rearrangement uses TRBV9 and TRBJ1-1; D is unclear. The CDR3 is made up of 12 amino acids. Between the trimmed V and J ends, which lost 3 bases and 4 bases, there was a span of 7 bases. CDR1 is SGDLS and CDR2 is YYNGEE in the germline V gene. CDR3 sequence reads: CASSGGGTEAFF. For the CDR3, the DNA is TGTGCCAGCAGCGGGGGAGGCACTGAAGCTTTCTTT.

The V call is TRBV4-1, the J call TRBJ2-7, with D possibly matching TRBD2 (6 bases). Germline V CDR1 and CDR2: MGHRA, YSYEKL. This CDR3 is 13 amino acids long. V shed 3 bases and J shed 5 bases, with 11 bases lying between them. CDR3 DNA: TGCGCCAGCAGCCATGTGGGAGGCAACGAGCAGTACTTC. This gives the protein CASSHVGGNEQYF.

The V gene is TRBV28, the J gene TRBJ1-1; 9 nucleotides line up with TRBD1. This CDR3 spans 16 amino acids. With V trimmed by 5 bases and J by 3 bases, 10 bases remained unmatched. CDR1 MDHEN and CDR2 SYDVKM come from the germline V gene. The CDR3 here is CASSPSDRGWDTEAFF. DNA for the CDR3: TGTGCCAGCAGTCCCTCCGACAGGGGGTGGGACACTGAAGCTTTCTTT.

This sequence joins TRBV7-9 and TRBJ2-2; 10 positions agree with TRBD1. The CDR3 covers 14 residues. Germline loops: CDR1 SEHNR, CDR2 FQNEAQ (reference sequence). The V segment lost 8 bases and the J segment 13 bases; nucleotides outside the gene matches: 13. The chain's CDR3 is CASAGTGEHSRLFF. DNA for the CDR3: TGTGCCAGCGCTGGGACAGGGGAGCATAGTAGGCTGTTTTTT. Together with reference TRBV7-9 and TRBJ2-2, the CDR3 gives the full variable domain: DTGVSQNPRHKITKRGQNVTFRCDPISEHNRLYWYRQTLGQGPEFLTYFQNEAQLEKSRLLSDRFSAERPKGSFSTLEIQRTEQGDSAMYLCASAGTGEHSRLFFGEGSRLTVL.

The chain links TRBV5-8 to TRBJ2-3; D remains ambiguous. Germline CDR1 reads SGHTS; CDR2 reads YDEGEE. The germline V and J ends were trimmed by 0 bases and 3 bases, with 8 bases remaining between them. The CDR3 consists of 14 residues. The chain's CDR3 is CASSLAIRTDTQYF. Here the CDR3 DNA reads TGTGCCAGCAGCTTGGCCATTAGGACAGATACGCAGTATTTT.

J is TRBJ2-7 and V is TRBV5-5, with TRBD2 matching 12 bases. This CDR3 has 17 residues. Per germline, CDR1 SGHKS and CDR2 YYEKEE (reference sequence). After removal of 4 bases from V and 4 bases from J, the junction contained 12 bases not matched to a gene. CDR3 sequence: CASSQEESSGGAYEQYF. The DNA for the CDR3 is TGTGCCAGCAGCCAAGAAGAGTCTAGCGGGGGGGCATACGAGCAGTACTTC.